The TCR beta chain under discussion was sequenced for a study of CD8+ T cells in alopecia areata. Of note for this clone: Its antigen is not identified.

Study findings and constraints: Resident alphabeta T cells of normal skin are also sequenced in scalp samples. Especially in alopecia totalis/universalis, lesional scalp showed greater clonality than normal scalp did.

Alopecia areata patients gave lesional scalp punch biopsies and peripheral blood samples. Sorting from PBMCs produced CD4+ and CD8+ T cells. This CDR3 region has 18 residues. After removal of 0 bases from V and 0 bases from J, the junction contained 4 bases not matched to a gene. Germline CDR1 SGHRS, CDR2 YFSETQ. In each case, RNA was isolated and then reverse transcribed into cDNA as the sequencing template. Produced via immunoSEQ multiplex PCR; TCRdb's table is partial and in-frame only. The sample lists about 23,000 clones; roughly half were seen once. Sequenced input: NKG2D-high CD8+ T cells sorted from blood. The clonotype originates from a human donor with alopecia areata. This chain uses TRBV5-1 with TRBJ2-1; 12 positions match TRBD2. The CDR3 DNA reads as TGCGCCAGCAGCTTGGGACTAGCGGGAGAAGGCTCCTACAATGAGCAGTTCTTC. Translated: CASSLGLAGEGSYNEQFF.